These T cell receptor beta chains were read from a single sample in a study of beta chain features in type 1 diabetes. The table came from immunoSEQ multiplex PCR; TCRdb's copy has only in-frame clones and leaves some out. This table has about 360,000 clones, 10% to 15% appearing once. Input material: naive CD4+ T cells from blood. These TCRs come from a man aged 18 to 30 in good health. Both conserved end residues are part of each CDR3. A D gene is named only where the DNA matches it firmly. Size is omitted from some rows. Given values are once, few, many or a class for expanded clones.

clone size: -
J gene: TRBJ2-1
D gene: TRBD1
V gene: TRBV5-6
CDR3 DNA: TGTGCCAGCAGCTTGGGGGACAGAGACAATGAGCAGTTCTTC
CDR3 protein: CASSLGDRDNEQFF

clone size: few
J gene: TRBJ1-2
D gene: -
V gene: TRBV7-9
CDR3 DNA: TGTGCCAGCAGCTTAAACTTAGAGGACTATGGCTACACCTTC
CDR3 protein: CASSLNLEDYGYTF

clone size: -
J gene: TRBJ1-5
D gene: -
V gene: TRBV19
CDR3 DNA: TGTGCCAGTAGTCCCGGGATTAGGGGCAATCAGCCCCAGCATTTT
CDR3 protein: CASSPGIRGNQPQHF

clone size: few
J gene: TRBJ2-5
D gene: -
V gene: TRBV4-1
CDR3 DNA: TGCGCCAGCAGCCAAGAGCGGGGCGGAGAGACCCAGTACTTC
CDR3 protein: CASSQERGGETQYF

clone size: few
J gene: TRBJ2-1
D gene: TRBD2
V gene: TRBV7-9
CDR3 DNA: TGTGCCAGCAGCTTAGCGGAGACTAGCGGGTCGGATGAGCAGTTCTTC
CDR3 protein: CASSLAETSGSDEQFF

clone size: -
J gene: TRBJ1-6
D gene: -
V gene: TRBV7-2
CDR3 DNA: TGTGCCAGCAGCTTGCGGAGCTCCTATAATTCACCCCTCCACTTT
CDR3 protein: CASSLRSSYNSPLHF

clone size: -
J gene: TRBJ1-2
D gene: -
V gene: TRBV9
CDR3 DNA: TGTGCCAGCAGCGTAGCCCTACGTGGCCGGGAATATGGCTACACCTTC
CDR3 protein: CASSVALRGREYGYTF

clone size: -
J gene: TRBJ2-2
D gene: TRBD2
V gene: TRBV5-1
CDR3 DNA: TGCGCCAGCAGCTTGGCCGGGGGGAGCACCGGGGAGCTGTTTTTT
CDR3 protein: CASSLAGGSTGELFF

clone size: -
J gene: TRBJ2-1
D gene: -
V gene: TRBV7-8
CDR3 DNA: TGTGCCAGCAGCTTACGGAGAGCTCCCTACAATGAGCAGTTCTTC
CDR3 protein: CASSLRRAPYNEQFF

clone size: few
J gene: TRBJ2-7
D gene: -
V gene: TRBV7-2
CDR3 DNA: TGTGCCAGCAGCTCCAGGGTTTCCTACGAGCAGTACTTC
CDR3 protein: CASSSRVSYEQYF

clone size: -
J gene: TRBJ1-2
D gene: -
V gene: TRBV30
CDR3 DNA: TGTGCCTGGAGTGTGGACCGAAGGGGCGGCTACACCTTC
CDR3 protein: CAWSVDRRGGYTF

clone size: few
J gene: TRBJ2-3
D gene: TRBD2
V gene: TRBV19
CDR3 DNA: TGTGCCACCGGAGCGGGGAGCACAGATACGCAGTATTTT
CDR3 protein: CATGAGSTDTQYF

clone size: few
J gene: TRBJ2-5
D gene: TRBD1
V gene: TRBV7-9
CDR3 DNA: TGTGCCAGCAGCTTGTGGACAGGGGGCAGAGAGACCCAGTACTTC
CDR3 protein: CASSLWTGGRETQYF

clone size: -
J gene: TRBJ1-5
D gene: -
V gene: TRBV4-3
CDR3 DNA: TGCGCCAGCAGCCAAGCGGTATACGGGGGAGGGGGCAATCAGCCCCAGCATTTT
CDR3 protein: CASSQAVYGGGGNQPQHF

clone size: few
J gene: TRBJ2-1
D gene: -
V gene: TRBV11-3
CDR3 DNA: TGTGCCAGCAGCTTAGGCGCGAGCTCCTACAATGAGCAGTTCTTC
CDR3 protein: CASSLGASSYNEQFF

clone size: -
J gene: TRBJ2-3
D gene: -
V gene: TRBV9
CDR3 DNA: TGTGCCAGCAGCGCCCGTAGTTGGCCTAGCGGCACAGATACGCAGTATTTT
CDR3 protein: CASSARSWPSGTDTQYF

clone size: -
J gene: TRBJ2-7
D gene: -
V gene: TRBV19
CDR3 DNA: TGTGCCAGTAGTCCGGGGGTGCAAGAGCAGTACTTC
CDR3 protein: CASSPGVQEQYF

clone size: few
J gene: TRBJ2-3
D gene: TRBD2
V gene: TRBV5-1
CDR3 DNA: TGCGCCAGCAGCCCCACTAGCGGGAGGGCAAGCACAGATACGCAGTATTTT
CDR3 protein: CASSPTSGRASTDTQYF

clone size: few
J gene: TRBJ2-6
D gene: -
V gene: TRBV6-4
CDR3 DNA: TGTGCCAGCAGTACAGGGTCCGGGGCCAACGTCCTGACTTTC
CDR3 protein: CASSTGSGANVLTF

clone size: few
J gene: TRBJ2-1
D gene: TRBD2
V gene: TRBV18
CDR3 DNA: TGTGCCAGCTCACCTCTAACTAGCGGGGTAGTACAGGAGCAGTTCTTC
CDR3 protein: CASSPLTSGVVQEQFF

clone size: many
J gene: TRBJ2-4
D gene: -
V gene: TRBV30
CDR3 DNA: TGTGCCTGGCCGGGAGCTAACGGAAACATTCAGTACTTC
CDR3 protein: CAWPGANGNIQYF

clone size: few
J gene: TRBJ2-3
D gene: -
V gene: TRBV10-3
CDR3 DNA: TGTGCCACTGGAGGGGCAGCAGCTAGCACAGATACGCAGTATTTT
CDR3 protein: CATGGAAASTDTQYF

clone size: -
J gene: TRBJ2-4
D gene: -
V gene: TRBV6-5
CDR3 DNA: TGTGCCAGCAGTTACTCGACAGGTTTTGGCATTCAGTACTTC
CDR3 protein: CASSYSTGFGIQYF

clone size: few
J gene: TRBJ2-1
D gene: TRBD2
V gene: TRBV5-1
CDR3 DNA: TGCGCCAGCAGCTTGGAGGCCGGCGGGAGACCCGACAATGAGCAGTTCTTC
CDR3 protein: CASSLEAGGRPDNEQFF

clone size: -
J gene: TRBJ1-3
D gene: -
V gene: TRBV28
CDR3 DNA: TGTGCCAGCAGTGGCAGGGGTGGAAACACCATATATTTT
CDR3 protein: CASSGRGGNTIYF

clone size: -
J gene: TRBJ2-7
D gene: -
V gene: TRBV19
CDR3 DNA: TGTGCCAGTAGTATAGATCGCGTTACTGAAGACTACGAGCAGTACTTC
CDR3 protein: CASSIDRVTEDYEQYF

clone size: -
J gene: TRBJ1-2
D gene: -
V gene: TRBV30
CDR3 DNA: TGTGCCTGGAGGCTAGGGGGGGCAGAGGGCTACACCTTC
CDR3 protein: CAWRLGGAEGYTF

clone size: -
J gene: TRBJ2-1
D gene: -
V gene: TRBV21-1
CDR3 DNA: TGTGCCAACTTCCCCGGGACTAGCGGGAAGAGCTCCTACAATGAGCAGTTCTTC
CDR3 protein: CANFPGTSGKSSYNEQFF

clone size: -
J gene: TRBJ2-5
D gene: -
V gene: TRBV14
CDR3 DNA: TGTGCCAGCAGCCAAGGGTGGTACCTACAAGAGACCCAGTACTTC
CDR3 protein: CASSQGWYLQETQYF

clone size: -
J gene: TRBJ1-3
D gene: -
V gene: TRBV4-3
CDR3 DNA: TGCGCCAGCAGCCGGGGGGGTGACAGCTCTGGAAACACCATATATTTT
CDR3 protein: CASSRGGDSSGNTIYF

clone size: -
J gene: TRBJ2-1
D gene: TRBD1
V gene: TRBV28
CDR3 DNA: TGTGCCAGCACCATGACAGGGTTCATCAATGAGCAGTTCTTC
CDR3 protein: CASTMTGFINEQFF

clone size: many
J gene: TRBJ2-3
D gene: TRBD1
V gene: TRBV23-1
CDR3 DNA: TGCGCCAGCAGCCTCTTTCGGGACAGGGGACCAGATACGCAGTATTTT
CDR3 protein: CASSLFRDRGPDTQYF

clone size: -
J gene: TRBJ2-3
D gene: -
V gene: TRBV30
CDR3 DNA: TGTGCCTGGAGGGCCCAGGGCACTTCACGGGATACGCAGTATTTT
CDR3 protein: CAWRAQGTSRDTQYF

clone size: -
J gene: TRBJ2-7
D gene: -
V gene: TRBV5-4
CDR3 DNA: TGTGCCAGCAGCTTGGTTCAGTCCTACGAGCAGTACTTC
CDR3 protein: CASSLVQSYEQYF

clone size: -
J gene: TRBJ2-5
D gene: -
V gene: TRBV15
CDR3 DNA: TGTGCCACCAGCAGAGACAGGGGAGGGGAGACCCAGTACTTC
CDR3 protein: CATSRDRGGETQYF

clone size: -
J gene: TRBJ2-1
D gene: -
V gene: TRBV29-1
CDR3 DNA: TGCAGCGTTGAAGACCCCAGAACCTCCTCCTACAATGAGCAGTTCTTC
CDR3 protein: CSVEDPRTSSYNEQFF

clone size: -
J gene: TRBJ1-1
D gene: TRBD1
V gene: TRBV2
CDR3 DNA: TGTGCCAGCAGCCAACAGGGGAGTGAAGCTTTCTTT
CDR3 protein: CASSQQGSEAFF

clone size: few
J gene: TRBJ1-2
D gene: -
V gene: TRBV27
CDR3 DNA: TGTGCCAGCGGAGGGGGGGTATATCATGGCTACACCTTC
CDR3 protein: CASGGGVYHGYTF

clone size: few
J gene: TRBJ2-4
D gene: TRBD2
V gene: TRBV4-2
CDR3 DNA: TGTGCCAGCAGCCCATCCGGGACTAGCGGGGGGGCGGCCATTCAGTACTTC
CDR3 protein: CASSPSGTSGGAAIQYF

clone size: -
J gene: TRBJ2-3
D gene: -
V gene: TRBV4-3
CDR3 DNA: TGCGCCAGCAGCCACAGCGATACAGATACGCAGTATTTT
CDR3 protein: CASSHSDTDTQYF